One sample yielded the 32 T cell receptor beta chains listed below, sequenced in a study of T cell changes during pregnancy in multiple sclerosis. Sequenced by immunoSEQ multiplex PCR; TCRdb stores in-frame clones only, minus some. Of approximately 92,000 clones listed, more than 85% were seen once; the top ten hold 1.5% to 1.7%. Sequences were derived from peripheral blood, sampled in the first trimester of pregnancy. The receptors originated from a female donor with multiple sclerosis, enrolled in a pregnancy study.

V gene TRBV12-5 combines with J gene TRBJ2-1, with TRBD1 as a possible D gene (5 bases). The CDR3 has 13 amino acids. The V end was cut by 6 bases, the J end by 5 bases, with 11 bases between. The V gene's germline CDR1 is LGHNT and CDR2 FRNRAP. Written as DNA, the CDR3 is TGTGCTAGTGGCCCAGACAGCCACAATGAGCAGTTCTTC. As protein: CASGPDSHNEQFF.

This chain uses TRBV5-1 with TRBJ2-1, with 11 bases matching TRBD1. CDR3 length: 16 amino acids. Germline CDR1 is SGHRS and CDR2 is YFSETQ. The ends lost 4 bases at V and 4 bases at J; junction bases unmatched: 7. CDR3 amino acids: CASSHYWDRGYNEQFF. The CDR3, as DNA: TGCGCCAGCAGCCACTACTGGGACAGGGGGTACAATGAGCAGTTCTTC.

This clone has a handful of counts. V gene TRBV13 combines with J gene TRBJ1-5; D remains unclear. CDR1 and CDR2 from the germline V gene are PRHDT and FYEKMQ (reference sequence). The CDR3 runs 12 residues. V lost 2 bases to trimming and J lost 6 bases, with 5 bases between them. The CDR3 reads CASSLQAQPQHF. The DNA of the CDR3 is TGTGCCAGCAGCTTACAGGCTCAGCCCCAGCATTTT.

This clone was found once. The chain employs TRBV6-1 and TRBJ2-5; 7 positions match TRBD1. J gave up 2 bases and V 6 bases, and 6 bases lay outside the gene matches. This CDR3 comprises 14 residues. The V gene's germline CDR1 is MNHNS and CDR2 SASEGT. The CDR3 reads CASSEQGIQETQYF. CDR3 DNA: TGTGCCAGCAGCGAACAGGGGATTCAAGAGACCCAGTACTTC.

This rearrangement joins TRBV4-1 to TRBJ2-7, with 13 bases lining up with TRBD2. Germline V CDR1 and CDR2: MGHRA, YSYEKL. The CDR3 is 16 amino acids. With V trimmed by 0 bases and J by 2 bases, 1 base remained unmatched. The CDR3 coding sequence is TGCGCCAGCAGCCAAGATGGGACTAGCGGGACCTACGAGCAGTACTTC. Translated, it gives CASSQDGTSGTYEQYF.

The chain links TRBV2 to TRBJ1-5; 7 nucleotides align to TRBD1. Germline CDR1 and CDR2: SNHLY and FYNNEI. The CDR3 totals 17 residues. V lost 5 bases to trimming and J lost 0 bases; unmatched junction nucleotides: 10. Written as DNA, the CDR3 is TGTGCCAGCAGTCTTAGGGACAGCAAATATAGCAATCAGCCCCAGCATTTT. Its translation: CASSLRDSKYSNQPQHF.

The gene calls are TRBV13 and TRBJ2-5, with 9 bases lining up with TRBD1. Germline V gene data show CDR1 as PRHDT and CDR2 as FYEKMQ (reference sequence). The V segment lost 5 bases and the J segment 5 bases; nucleotides outside the gene matches: 6. The CDR3 is made up of 14 amino acids. CDR3 DNA: TGTGCCAGCAGCCCCGGGACAGGGATTGAGACCCAGTACTTC. It is translated as CASSPGTGIETQYF.

The chain links TRBV6-1 to TRBJ1-2; unclear D gene. Germline CDR1 MNHNS, CDR2 SASEGT. The CDR3 has 14 residues. Trimming removed 6 bases at V and 4 bases at J, with 15 bases between. CDR3 nucleotides: TGTGCCAGCAGCCGCGGGGAGACCGGCTATGGCTACACCTTC. This codes for CASSRGETGYGYTF.

The chain couples TRBV30 to TRBJ2-1, with a weak D call TRBD1 (5 bases). Trimming took 0 bases from V and 1 from J, leaving 13 bases between them. The length of the CDR3 is 16 residues. Germline assignment: CDR1 GTSNPN and CDR2 SVGIG (reference sequence). CDR3 DNA sequence: TGTGCCTGGAGTGTTCTCCAGGGTAGTTCCTACAATGAGCAGTTCTTC. This sequence encodes CAWSVLQGSSYNEQFF.

The chain employs TRBV5-6 and TRBJ2-3; D might be TRBD1 (5 bases). V was trimmed by 3 bases and J by 0 bases, leaving 14 bases between them. Per germline, CDR1 SGHDT and CDR2 YYEEEE. The CDR3 is 16 residues long. CDR3 amino acids: CASSSTTASSTDTQYF. CDR3 sequence (DNA): TGTGCCAGCAGCTCTACGACAGCTTCTAGCACAGATACGCAGTATTTT.

In this sample, this clone turned up once. The rearrangement links TRBV7-9 to TRBJ2-2; possible D gene TRBD1, 5 bases. Trimming took 5 bases from V and 4 from J, leaving 17 bases between them. The CDR3 length is 16 residues. From germline, CDR1 is SEHNR and CDR2 FQNEAQ (reference sequence). This CDR3 is CASSRGQGGGTGELFF. CDR3 coding DNA: TGTGCCAGCAGCCGTGGTCAGGGCGGCGGCACCGGGGAGCTGTTTTTT.

The chain links TRBV14 to TRBJ2-5; D gene uncertain. V shed 1 base and J shed 5 bases, with 8 bases lying between them. This CDR3 comprises 13 residues. Germline-derived CDR1 and CDR2 are SGHDN and FVKESK. The CDR3 DNA follows: TGTGCCAGCAGCCAAGTTGACGGGGAGACCCAGTACTTC. Protein: CASSQVDGETQYF.

A single count supports this clone. V is TRBV30 and J is TRBJ2-2; TRBD2 aligns across 8 bases. Germline CDR1 GTSNPN, CDR2 SVGIG (reference sequence). This CDR3 contains 16 residues. V shed 4 bases, J shed 0 bases, and the junction held 7 bases outside the gene matches. Written as DNA, the CDR3 is TGTGCCTGGAAGAAACTAGCGGAGTCGAACACCGGGGAGCTGTTTTTT. It is translated as CAWKKLAESNTGELFF.

The rearrangement uses TRBV5-6 and TRBJ2-7; 8 nucleotides line up with TRBD2. The CDR3 is made up of 18 amino acids. The V gene end was trimmed by 0 bases and the J gene end by 1 base; junction bases not matched to a gene: 12. Germline CDR1 and CDR2: SGHDT and YYEEEE. The CDR3 bases are TGTGCCAGCAGCTTGGTTGCTACGGGTAGCGGGACTTCCTACGAGCAGTACTTC. Protein sequence: CASSLVATGSGTSYEQYF. Full variable domain (remainder filled in from reference TRBV5-6 and TRBJ2-7): DAGVTQSPTHLIKTRGQQVTLRCSPKSGHDTVSWYQQALGQGPQFIFQYYEEEERQRGNFPDRFSGHQFPNYSSELNVNALLLGDSALYLCASSLVATGSGTSYEQYFGPGTRLTVT.

The chain links TRBV11-2 to TRBJ1-1, with TRBD1 as a possible D gene (5 bases). CDR3 length equals 18 residues. From germline, CDR1 is SGHAT and CDR2 FQNNGV. Trimming took off 4 bases at V and 3 bases at J, with 24 bases between the two ends. The CDR3 sequence is CASSSGSSWGEYHTEAFF. For the CDR3, the DNA is TGTGCCAGCAGCTCCGGCTCCTCGTGGGGCGAGTATCACACTGAAGCTTTCTTT.

The chain uses TRBV6-1 and TRBJ2-1; 9 bases map to TRBD2. Losses at the gene ends were 10 bases for V and 9 bases for J; bases not matched to a gene: 16. Germline CDR1 is MNHNS and CDR2 is SASEGT. CDR3 size: 15 residues. This chain's CDR3 is CATSPIAGDEIEQFF. The CDR3 DNA reads TGTGCCACCTCCCCAATAGCGGGAGATGAAATTGAGCAGTTCTTC.

The chain has TRBV5-1 and TRBJ2-1; D remains ambiguous. The CDR3 extends over 12 amino acids. The germline V gene has CDR1 SGHRS and CDR2 YFSETQ. The V and J ends lost 4 bases and 8 bases respectively, with 10 bases between them. CDR3 protein: CASSPSFDEQFF. CDR3 in DNA: TGCGCCAGCAGCCCGTCTTTCGATGAGCAGTTCTTC.

This chain connects TRBV6-5 to TRBJ2-7; D possibly corresponds to TRBD1 (6 bases). Looked up from germline, CDR1 is MNHEY and CDR2 is SVGAGI. The CDR3 loop spans 14 amino acids. Trimming left V 0 bases short and J 0 bases short, with 6 bases between. The CDR3 reads CASSYSDSSYEQYF. DNA of the CDR3: TGTGCCAGCAGTTACTCGGACAGCTCCTACGAGCAGTACTTC.

This chain connects TRBV27 to TRBJ1-2; D is unresolved. Germline-derived CDR1 and CDR2 are MNHEY and SMNVEV (reference sequence). V lost 6 bases and J 0 bases, leaving 8 bases between the germline ends. The CDR3 contains 13 residues. The CDR3 DNA follows: TGTGCCAGCAGCTACAGAGCTAACTATGGCTACACCTTC. Its translation: CASSYRANYGYTF.

This chain connects TRBV2 to TRBJ1-2; D may be TRBD1 (6 bases). The CDR3 has 14 residues. CDR1 and CDR2 from the germline V gene are SNHLY and FYNNEI. V dropped 5 bases and J dropped 6 bases, with 16 bases sitting between them. The CDR3 sequence: CASSSQQGGDGYTF. In DNA form, the CDR3 reads TGTGCCAGCAGTTCTCAACAGGGAGGGGATGGCTACACCTTC.

This chain uses TRBV11-3 with TRBJ2-3; no clear D. V was cut by 7 bases and J by 0 bases, with 5 bases left in between. This CDR3 spans 12 amino acids. Per the germline V gene, CDR1 is SGHNT and CDR2 is YENEEA. In DNA, the CDR3 is TGTGCCAGCATCCAGAGCACAGATACGCAGTATTTT. This encodes CASIQSTDTQYF.

The V and J genes are TRBV4-3 and TRBJ1-4; 7 nucleotides line up with TRBD1. The CDR3 is 13 amino acids. From germline, CDR1 is LGHNA and CDR2 YSLEER. V dropped 1 base and J dropped 7; count of bases not matched to a gene: 0. Here the CDR3 DNA reads TGCGCCAGCAGCCAAGGGACAGGTGAAAAACTGTTTTTT. It codes for CASSQGTGEKLFF.

The V call is TRBV5-6, the J call TRBJ2-1, with 8 bases that match TRBD2. Germline CDR1 SGHDT, CDR2 YYEEEE. Trimming cost V 0 bases and J 6 bases; bases outside gene matches: 11. The CDR3 length is 17 residues. As DNA, the CDR3 is TGTGCCAGCAGCTTGGGTGGCCGGACTAGCAACGTCAATGAGCAGTTCTTC. Its protein product is CASSLGGRTSNVNEQFF. The complete variable domain, with remaining parts taken from reference TRBV5-6 and TRBJ2-1, reads DAGVTQSPTHLIKTRGQQVTLRCSPKSGHDTVSWYQQALGQGPQFIFQYYEEEERQRGNFPDRFSGHQFPNYSSELNVNALLLGDSALYLCASSLGGRTSNVNEQFFGPGTRLTVL.

The chain has TRBV28 and TRBJ2-7; D is possibly TRBD2 (5 bases). The ends were cut back, 5 bases at V and 3 bases at J, with 17 bases in the middle. Germline V gene lookup returns CDR1 MDHEN and CDR2 SYDVKM. This CDR3 has 15 amino acids. CDR3 loop: CASSPSGAGRYEQYF. The DNA of the CDR3 is TGTGCCAGCAGTCCAAGCGGCGCAGGCCGCTACGAGCAGTACTTC.

The CDR3 protein is CASSQLGTSGRGREQYF. CDR3 coding DNA: TGTGCCAGCAGTCAACTTGGGACTAGCGGGAGGGGGAGGGAGCAGTACTTC. The chain employs TRBV4-2 and TRBJ2-7, with 16 bases matching TRBD2. Losses at the gene ends were 6 bases for V and 7 bases for J; bases not matched to a gene: 12. This CDR3 comprises 17 residues. The germline V gene encodes CDR1 LGHNA and CDR2 YNFKEQ.

This chain joins TRBV9 and TRBJ2-7; D perhaps matches TRBD2 (5 bases). Trimming removed 0 bases at V and 0 bases at J, with 19 bases between. This CDR3 has 18 amino acids. Germline V gives CDR1 SGDLS, CDR2 YYNGEE. This CDR3 reads CASSVEEDSEANSYEQYF. For the CDR3, the DNA is TGTGCCAGCAGCGTAGAGGAGGATAGCGAAGCTAACTCCTACGAGCAGTACTTC. The full variable domain, in which reference TRBV9 and TRBJ2-7 provide the parts outside the CDR3, is DSGVTQTPKHLITATGQRVTLRCSPRSGDLSVYWYQQSLDQGLQFLIQYYNGEERAKGNILERFSAQQFPDLHSELNLSSLELGDSALYFCASSVEEDSEANSYEQYFGPGTRLTVT.

The J gene is TRBJ1-1, the V gene TRBV19; D not certain. Trimming pared 9 bases from V and 1 base from J, leaving 6 bases between. The CDR3 sequence is 11 residues long. In germline, CDR1 is LNHDA, CDR2 SQIVND (reference sequence). The CDR3 reads CASKANTEAFF. The CDR3 DNA follows: TGTGCCAGCAAAGCGAACACTGAAGCTTTCTTT.

This chain uses TRBV5-1 with TRBJ2-1, with TRBD2 as a possible D gene (6 bases). The CDR3 totals 14 residues. V was shortened by 0 bases and J by 9 bases, with 13 bases between the two germline ends. CDR1 is SGHRS, CDR2 YFSETQ, per germline. CDR3 protein: CASSLVAGRGEQFF. The DNA for the CDR3 is TGCGCCAGCAGCTTGGTTGCGGGGAGAGGTGAGCAGTTCTTC.

V usage is TRBV28 and J usage is TRBJ1-5; D is perhaps TRBD1 (6 bases). Trimming stripped 0 bases from V and 1 base from J, with 7 bases between. The germline CDR1 and CDR2 sequences are MDHEN and SYDVKM. The CDR3 has 15 amino acids. The CDR3 loop reads CASSLWGASNQPQHF. The CDR3 nucleotides read TGTGCCAGCAGTTTATGGGGGGCCAGCAATCAGCCCCAGCATTTT. The variable domain in full, completed from reference TRBV28 and TRBJ1-5, reads DVKVTQSSRYLVKRTGEKVFLECVQDMDHENMFWYRQDPGLGLRLIYFSYDVKMKEKGDIPEGYSVSREKKERFSLILESASTNQTSMYLCASSLWGASNQPQHFGDGTRLSIL.

The rearrangement links TRBV25-1 to TRBJ1-1; D gene unclear. CDR3 length: 14 amino acids. V gave up 0 bases and J gave up 1 base, with 6 bases separating them. Germline CDR1 is MGHDK and CDR2 is SYGVNS. CDR3 loop: CASSEYGQNTEAFF. As DNA, the CDR3 is TGTGCCAGCAGTGAATATGGGCAGAACACTGAAGCTTTCTTT.

CDR3 nucleotide sequence: TGTGCCAGCAGTAGGGACAGGGGCACTGAAGCTTTCTTT. This encodes CASSRDRGTEAFF. This rearrangement joins TRBV6-1 to TRBJ1-1, with 10 bases lining up with TRBD1. Germline CDR1 and CDR2: MNHNS and SASEGT. With V trimmed by 5 bases and J by 4 bases, 1 base remained unmatched. The CDR3 is 13 amino acids.

V is TRBV6-5 and J is TRBJ1-2; TRBD1 agrees at 8 bases. The germline CDR1 and CDR2 sequences are MNHEY and SVGAGI. Unmatched junction bases numbered 3, after V lost 6 bases and J lost 0 bases. The CDR3 is 14 amino acids. CDR3 bases: TGTGCCAGCAGGCCGACAGGGGCTAACTATGGCTACACCTTC. Residues: CASRPTGANYGYTF.